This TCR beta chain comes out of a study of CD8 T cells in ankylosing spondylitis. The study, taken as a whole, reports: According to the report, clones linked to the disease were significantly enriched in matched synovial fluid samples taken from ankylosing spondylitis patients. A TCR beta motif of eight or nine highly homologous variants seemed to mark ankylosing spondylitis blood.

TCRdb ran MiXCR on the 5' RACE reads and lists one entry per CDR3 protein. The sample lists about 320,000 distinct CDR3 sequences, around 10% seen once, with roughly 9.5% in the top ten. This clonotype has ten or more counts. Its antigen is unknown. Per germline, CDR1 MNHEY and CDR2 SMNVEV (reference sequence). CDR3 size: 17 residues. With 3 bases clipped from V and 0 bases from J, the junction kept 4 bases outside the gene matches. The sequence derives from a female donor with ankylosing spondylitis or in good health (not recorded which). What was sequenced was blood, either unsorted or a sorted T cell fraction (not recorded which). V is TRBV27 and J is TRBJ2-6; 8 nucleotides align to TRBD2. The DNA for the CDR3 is TGTGCCAGCAGTTTCCGGGGGGGGAGCTCTGGGGCCAACGTCCTGACTTTC. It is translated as CASSFRGGSSGANVLTF. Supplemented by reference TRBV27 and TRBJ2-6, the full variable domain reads EAQVTQNPRYLITVTGKKLTVTCSQNMNHEYMSWYRQDPGLGLRQIYYSMNVEVTDKGDVPEGYKVSRKEKRNFPLILESPSPNQTSLYFCASSFRGGSSGANVLTFGAGSRLTVL.